This T cell receptor (beta chain) is from a study of T cells after yellow fever vaccination (dated by TCRdb to about 2019). At the level of the whole study: The SMART-Seq v4 Ultra Low Input RNA kit was used to prepare libraries from fractions with low cell numbers. Blood was collected at multiple timepoints before and after primary and secondary immunization, and bulk PBMC replicates and cell subsets were isolated. Two healthy male donors made up the cohort, one aged 18 to 30 years and the other aged 30 to 40 years. Bulk TCR alpha and beta repertoires were sequenced longitudinally to track T-cell clones before and after primary and booster YFV17D yellow fever vaccination.

The treatment or condition label corresponds to: live attenuated yellow fever vaccine strain. At each blood-draw timepoint, two biological replicates of bulk PBMCs were obtained. PBMCs were isolated from peripheral blood using a standard Ficoll-Paque protocol. RNA was extracted with TriZol from bulk PBMCs, CD4 and CD8 fractions, and dextramer-positive and dextramer-negative fractions. A remark on this clonotype: Its binding antigen is unknown. Nothing much larger sits one base from this clone, and base qualities are not available.

Trimming costs V 3 bases and J 4 bases, and their ends lie 10 bases apart. CDR1 and CDR2 are read off the germline V gene as SGDLS and YYNGEE. The CDR3, cysteine through phenylalanine, is 14 amino acids long. Just the 42-base CDR3 DNA is kept, in frame starting at base 1. TCR cDNA was synthesized by 5'RACE template switching, through which a universal primer site and unique molecular identifiers were introduced. Priming of cDNA synthesis was performed from both the TCR alpha and TCR beta constant segments. Two PCR steps were used to amplify libraries, with sample barcodes and sequencing adapters being added in the second step. Sequencing of libraries was performed on Illumina HiSeq 2500 (2x100 bp) or NovaSeq (2x150 bp). In the paper's pipeline: Demultiplexing of reads and collapsing into UMI consensus sequences were performed with MIGEC, and V(D)J alignment was carried out with MiXCR. Using edgeR on replicate PBMC samples, clonotypes were called vaccine-responding if FDR was below 0.01 and the log2 fold change was above 5 up to day 15. CD4 or CD8 identity was assigned to each bulk clonotype according to whether the clonotype was present at higher abundance in the sequenced CD4 repertoire or the sequenced CD8 repertoire. TCRdb reworked the public reads: Q25 trimming with fastp, MiXCR clone assembly, productive beta chains retained. All rows with the same CDR3 protein become a single entry with the most common DNA and genes. The V and J calls, along with clone size, are taken from TCRdb and not from the paper's own processing. The sample contains under 550,000 distinct CDR3 sequences, around a fifth of them found a single time. Roughly 16% of the sample rests with the top ten.

The research as a whole found: A small share of clonotypes was detected in both CD4 and CD8 compartments, with the overlap likely arising from convergent recombination. Computational filtering was required because FACS-sorted repertoires could contain abundant contaminating clonotypes from the bulk population. Because the study included only a couple of donors, the extent to which the findings can be generalized is limited. The secondary T-cell response was found to be weaker but faster than the primary response, with a peak reached on day 5 rather than on day 15. After the booster, most of the clones that had expanded following primary vaccination were detected again (around 97% of CD4 and around 90% of CD8), which suggests that memory was broadly maintained.

The material was PBMCs, obtained 20 to 25 days after the first yellow fever vaccination. The sequence links TRBV9 to TRBJ2-2, with no reliable assignment of the D segment. The clonotype was recovered from a man aged 18 to 35 who received the YFV17D yellow fever vaccine. CDR3 region: CASSEYWITGELFF. The base sequence is TGTGCCAGCAGCGAGTATTGGATCACCGGGGAGCTGTTTTTT.